This TCR beta chain was recovered during a study of T cells after yellow fever vaccination. Study findings and constraints: A large majority of primary-vaccination clones showed up again after the booster (under 98% CD4, 75% to 90% CD8). Only a small proportion of the clonotypes turned up in both the CD4 and the CD8 compartments, likely arising from convergent recombination. It was the secondary response that reached its peak faster, day 5 versus 15, but it was weaker.

This clonotype was observed once. No antigen is known for it. 5'RACE template switching added a universal primer site and UMIs to TCR cDNA. MiXCR, applied by TCRdb to the 5' RACE reads, yields one record per CDR3 protein. The table records fewer than 350,000 distinct CDR3 sequences, 8.7% of them present only once. The TCR sequence derives from a man aged 18 to 35 who received the YFV17D yellow fever vaccine. The sequencing used PBMCs, collected on the day of the first yellow fever vaccination.

The CDR3 DNA reads TGTGCCAGCAGTTTTCTAGCGGGGGGCCTGTTGTTATTCTCTGGGGCCAACGTCCTGACTTTC. It codes for CASSFLAGGLLLFSGANVLTF. This chain uses TRBV12-3 or TRBV12-4 with TRBJ2-6; 11 bases are a match to TRBD2. J lost 0 bases, V lost 3 bases, and 13 bases had no gene match. The CDR3 runs 21 residues.